This TCR beta chain appears in the sequencing data of a study of T cells in Graves' hyperthyroidism and ophthalmopathy. Researchers amplified the TCR beta CDR3 regions from RNA transcripts. When the TCR CDR3 underwent first-round RT-PCR, the HTBI primer set was used. TCRdb redid the calling of the multiplex PCR reads with MiXCR, one entry per CDR3 protein. The data hold hundreds of thousands of distinct CDR3 sequences, with roughly 16% observed a single time. This clonotype was seen repeatedly, ten times or more. The material sequenced was blood. This sequence originates from a woman between 35 and 50 years old with Graves' ophthalmopathy.

CDR3 nucleotides: TGTGCCAGCTCACCTGGGTTGGCGGGAGTACGAGAGCAGTTCTTC. Encoded protein: CASSPGLAGVREQFF. This chain uses TRBV18 with TRBJ2-1; 7 bases align to TRBD2. This CDR3 contains 15 residues. Germline V gene data show CDR1 as KGHSH and CDR2 as LQKENI. The V segment lost 3 bases and the J segment 10 bases; nucleotides outside the gene matches: 12.